This T cell receptor beta chain was captured in a study of OX40 agonist ivuxolimab in advanced cancers. Background on the study: Patients were treated with ivuxolimab, an agonistic anti-OX40 (CD134) antibody. Findings of the study overall: Clonal expansion in partial responders at 0.1-3.0 mg/kg ranked among the lowest.

The CDR3 runs to 13 residues. Germline V gene sequence: CDR1 SGHNT, CDR2 YENEEA. Systemic immunosuppression or autoimmune disease history was grounds to exclude patients. The repertoire was sequenced with immunoSEQ multiplex PCR; TCRdb's copy has only in-frame clones and lacks some. The sample yields 75,000 to 95,000 clones, about 90% seen once. A note on this clone: Antigen specificity is unknown. Sequence at one end of the junction differs from germline and may be a read error.

The receptor was isolated from an adult with an advanced solid tumor such as melanoma, head and neck, liver or kidney cancer. The sequencing here drew on CD4+ or CD8+ T cells sorted from blood, taken in a trial of the OX40 agonist ivuxolimab. The rearrangement uses TRBV11-3 and TRBJ2-1; D is uncertain. CDR3 nucleotides: TGTGCCAGCAACGCGGCCTCCTACAATGAGCGGTTCTTC. This sequence encodes CASNAASYNERFF.